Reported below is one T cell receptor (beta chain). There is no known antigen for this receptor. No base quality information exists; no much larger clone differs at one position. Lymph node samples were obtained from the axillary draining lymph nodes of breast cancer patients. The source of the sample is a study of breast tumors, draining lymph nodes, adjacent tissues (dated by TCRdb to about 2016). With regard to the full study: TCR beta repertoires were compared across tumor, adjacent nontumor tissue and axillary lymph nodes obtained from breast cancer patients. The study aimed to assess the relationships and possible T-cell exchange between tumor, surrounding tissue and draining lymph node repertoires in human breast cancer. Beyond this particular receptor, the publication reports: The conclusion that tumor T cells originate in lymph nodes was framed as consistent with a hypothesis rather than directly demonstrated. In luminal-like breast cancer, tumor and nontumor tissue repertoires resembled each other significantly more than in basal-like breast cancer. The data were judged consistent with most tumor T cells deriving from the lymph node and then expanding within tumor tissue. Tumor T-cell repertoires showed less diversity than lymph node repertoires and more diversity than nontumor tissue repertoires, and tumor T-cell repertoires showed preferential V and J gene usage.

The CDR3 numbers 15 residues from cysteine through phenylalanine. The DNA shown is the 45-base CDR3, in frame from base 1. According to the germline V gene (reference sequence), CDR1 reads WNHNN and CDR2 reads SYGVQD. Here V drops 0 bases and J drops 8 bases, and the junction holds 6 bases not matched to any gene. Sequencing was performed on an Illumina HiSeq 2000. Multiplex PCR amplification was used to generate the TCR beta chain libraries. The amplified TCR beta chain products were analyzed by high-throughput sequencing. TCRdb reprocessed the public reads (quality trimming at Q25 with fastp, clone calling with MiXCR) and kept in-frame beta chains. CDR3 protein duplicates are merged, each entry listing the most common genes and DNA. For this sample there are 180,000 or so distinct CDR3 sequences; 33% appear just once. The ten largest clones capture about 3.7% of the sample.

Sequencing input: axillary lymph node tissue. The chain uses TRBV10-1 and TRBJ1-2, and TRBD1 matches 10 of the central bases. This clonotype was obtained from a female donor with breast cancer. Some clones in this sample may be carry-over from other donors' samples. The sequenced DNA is TGCGCCAGCAGTGAGTCAGGGGACAGGGGTTGCGGCTACACCTTC. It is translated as CASSESGDRGCGYTF.